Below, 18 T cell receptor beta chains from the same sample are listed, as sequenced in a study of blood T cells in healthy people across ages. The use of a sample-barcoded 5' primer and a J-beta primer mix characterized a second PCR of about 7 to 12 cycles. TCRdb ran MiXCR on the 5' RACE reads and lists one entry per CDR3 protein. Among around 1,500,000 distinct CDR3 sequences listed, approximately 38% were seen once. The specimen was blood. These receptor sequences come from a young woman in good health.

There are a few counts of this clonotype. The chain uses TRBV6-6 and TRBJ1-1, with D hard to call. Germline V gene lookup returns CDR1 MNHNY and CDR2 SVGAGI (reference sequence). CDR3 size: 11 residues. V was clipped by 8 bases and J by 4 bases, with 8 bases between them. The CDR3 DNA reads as TGTGCCAGCCTGGTTGGCACTGAAGCTTTCTTT. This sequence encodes CASLVGTEAFF.

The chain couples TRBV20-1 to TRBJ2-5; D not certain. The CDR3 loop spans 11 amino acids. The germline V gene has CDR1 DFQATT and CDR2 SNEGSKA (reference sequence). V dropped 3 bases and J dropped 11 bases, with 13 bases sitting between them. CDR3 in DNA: TGCAGTGCTAGCCCCCCGAATGAGCAGTACTTC. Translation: CSASPPNEQYF.

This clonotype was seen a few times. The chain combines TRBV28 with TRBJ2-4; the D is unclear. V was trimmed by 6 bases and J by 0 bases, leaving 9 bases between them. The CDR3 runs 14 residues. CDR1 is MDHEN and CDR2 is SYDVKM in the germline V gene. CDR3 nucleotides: TGTGCCAGCAGCCCGAAGCTAGCCAAAAACATTCAGTACTTC. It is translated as CASSPKLAKNIQYF. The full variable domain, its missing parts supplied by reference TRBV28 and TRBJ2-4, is DVKVTQSSRYLVKRTGEKVFLECVQDMDHENMFWYRQDPGLGLRLIYFSYDVKMKEKGDIPEGYSVSREKKERFSLILESASTNQTSMYLCASSPKLAKNIQYFGAGTRLSVL.

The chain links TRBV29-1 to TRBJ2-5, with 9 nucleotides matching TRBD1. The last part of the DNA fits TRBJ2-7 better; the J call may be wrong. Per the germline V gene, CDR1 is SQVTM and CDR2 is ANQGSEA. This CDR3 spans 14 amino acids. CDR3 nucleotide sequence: TGCAGCGCGGGGACAGGGTTTCCCTCCTACGAGCAGTACTTC. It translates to CSAGTGFPSYEQYF.

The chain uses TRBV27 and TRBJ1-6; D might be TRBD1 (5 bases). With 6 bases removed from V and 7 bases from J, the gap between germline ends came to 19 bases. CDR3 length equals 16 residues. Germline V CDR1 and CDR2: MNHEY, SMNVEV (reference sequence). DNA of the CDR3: TGTGCCAGCAGCCTTAGTCCAGGGCCGGGAAATTCACCCCTCCACTTT. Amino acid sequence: CASSLSPGPGNSPLHF.

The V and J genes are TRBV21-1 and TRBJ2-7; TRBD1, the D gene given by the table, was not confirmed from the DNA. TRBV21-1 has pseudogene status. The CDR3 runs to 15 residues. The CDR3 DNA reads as TGTGCCAGCAACATCCCGGGACAGGATTTGTACGAGCAGTACTTC. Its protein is CASNIPGQDLYEQYF.

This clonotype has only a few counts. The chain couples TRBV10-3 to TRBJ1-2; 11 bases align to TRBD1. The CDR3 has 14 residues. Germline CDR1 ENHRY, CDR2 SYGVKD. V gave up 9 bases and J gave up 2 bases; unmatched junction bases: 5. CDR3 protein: CAIRRTGGNYGYTF. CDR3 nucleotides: TGTGCCATACGACGGACAGGGGGCAACTATGGCTACACCTTC.

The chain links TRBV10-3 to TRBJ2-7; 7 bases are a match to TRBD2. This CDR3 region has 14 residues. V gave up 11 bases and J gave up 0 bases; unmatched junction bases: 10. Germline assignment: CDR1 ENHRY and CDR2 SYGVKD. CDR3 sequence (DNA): TGTGCCGTCGGGGTAGCGGGTCCCTCCTACGAGCAGTACTTC. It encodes CAVGVAGPSYEQYF.

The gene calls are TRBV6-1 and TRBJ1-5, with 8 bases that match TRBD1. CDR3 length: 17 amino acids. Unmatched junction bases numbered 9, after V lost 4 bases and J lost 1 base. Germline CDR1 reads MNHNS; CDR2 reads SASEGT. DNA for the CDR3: TGTGCCAGCAGTGCCAGACAGGGGAGGTTGAGCAATCAGCCCCAGCATTTT. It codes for CASSARQGRLSNQPQHF.

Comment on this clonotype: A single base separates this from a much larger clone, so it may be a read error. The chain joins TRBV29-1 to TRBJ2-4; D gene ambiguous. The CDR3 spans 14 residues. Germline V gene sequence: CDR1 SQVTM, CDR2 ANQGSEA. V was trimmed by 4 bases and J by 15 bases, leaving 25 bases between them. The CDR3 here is CSVVFQVSSYERYF. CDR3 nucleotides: TGCAGCGTTGTTTTCCAGGTGAGCTCCTACGAGCGGTACTTC.

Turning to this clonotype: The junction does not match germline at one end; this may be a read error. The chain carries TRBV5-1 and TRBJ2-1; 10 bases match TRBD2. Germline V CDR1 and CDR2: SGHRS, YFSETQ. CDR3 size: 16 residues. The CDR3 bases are TGCGCCAGCAGCCCGGAGCGGGAGGGCTTGGGAAATGAGCATTTCTTC. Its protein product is CASSPEREGLGNEHFF.

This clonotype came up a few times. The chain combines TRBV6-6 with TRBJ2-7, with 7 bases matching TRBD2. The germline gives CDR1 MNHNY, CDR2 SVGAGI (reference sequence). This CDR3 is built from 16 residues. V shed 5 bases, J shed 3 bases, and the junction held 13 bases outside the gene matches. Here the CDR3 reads CASSNDLGTNDYEQYF. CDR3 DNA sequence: TGTGCCAGCAGTAACGACCTCGGGACTAACGACTACGAGCAGTACTTC.

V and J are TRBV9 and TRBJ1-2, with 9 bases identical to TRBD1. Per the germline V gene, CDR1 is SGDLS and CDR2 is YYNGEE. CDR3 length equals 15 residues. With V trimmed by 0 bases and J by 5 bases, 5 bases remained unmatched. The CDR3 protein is CASSVAWTGAYGYTF. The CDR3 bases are TGTGCCAGCAGCGTAGCTTGGACAGGGGCTTATGGCTACACCTTC. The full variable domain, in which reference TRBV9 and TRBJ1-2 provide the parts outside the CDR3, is DSGVTQTPKHLITATGQRVTLRCSPRSGDLSVYWYQQSLDQGLQFLIQYYNGEERAKGNILERFSAQQFPDLHSELNLSSLELGDSALYFCASSVAWTGAYGYTFGSGTRLTVV.

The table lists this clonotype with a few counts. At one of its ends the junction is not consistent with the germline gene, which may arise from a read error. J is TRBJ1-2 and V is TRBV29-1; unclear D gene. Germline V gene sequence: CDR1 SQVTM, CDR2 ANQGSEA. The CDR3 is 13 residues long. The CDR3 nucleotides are TGCAGCGTTGAAGCCCTAGCTAACTATGGCTGCACCTTC. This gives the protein CSVEALANYGCTF.

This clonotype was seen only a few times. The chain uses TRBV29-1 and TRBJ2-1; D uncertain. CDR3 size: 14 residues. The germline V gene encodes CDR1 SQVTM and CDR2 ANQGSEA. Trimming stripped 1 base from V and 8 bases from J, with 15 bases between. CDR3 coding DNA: TGCAGCGTTGAAGTCGACTGGGAAAGGTATGAGCAGTTCTTC. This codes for CSVEVDWERYEQFF.

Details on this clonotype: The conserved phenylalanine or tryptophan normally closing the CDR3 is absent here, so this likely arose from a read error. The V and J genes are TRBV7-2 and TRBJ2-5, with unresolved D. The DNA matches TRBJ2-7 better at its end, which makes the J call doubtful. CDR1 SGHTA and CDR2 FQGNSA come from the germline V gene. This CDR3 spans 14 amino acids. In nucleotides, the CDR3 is TGTGCCAGCAGCCAATTTGTTGGTATCTACGAGCAGTACTCC. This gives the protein CASSQFVGIYEQYS.

The CDR3 DNA follows: TGTGCCAGCAGCTTAGTGCGGGGGCTAAGCAATCAGCCCCAGCATTTT. Encoded protein: CASSLVRGLSNQPQHF. The V gene is TRBV11-2, the J gene TRBJ1-5, with D possibly being TRBD1 (6 bases). Germline V lookup: CDR1 SGHAT, CDR2 FQNNGV. The CDR3 spans 16 residues. The V end was cut by 1 base, the J end by 1 base, with 11 bases between. Together with reference TRBV11-2 and TRBJ1-5, the CDR3 gives the full variable domain: EAGVAQSPRYKIIEKRQSVAFWCNPISGHATLYWYQQILGQGPKLLIQFQNNGVVDDSQLPKDRFSAERLKGVDSTLKIQPAKLEDSAVYLCASSLVRGLSNQPQHFGDGTRLSIL.

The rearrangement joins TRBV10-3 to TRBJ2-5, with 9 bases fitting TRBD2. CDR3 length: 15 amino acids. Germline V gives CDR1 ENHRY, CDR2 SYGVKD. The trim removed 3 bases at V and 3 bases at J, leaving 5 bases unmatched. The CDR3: CAISETAGGKETQYF. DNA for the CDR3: TGTGCCATCAGTGAAACAGCGGGGGGCAAAGAGACCCAGTACTTC.